What follows are 22 T cell receptor beta chains derived from one specimen sequenced in a study of T cell changes during pregnancy in multiple sclerosis. Assay used: immunoSEQ multiplex PCR; TCRdb lists only in-frame clones, some missing. The repertoire holds some 45,000 clones, more than 85% seen once, with approximately 2% in the top ten. The specimen was CD4+ T cells from peripheral blood mononuclear cells, collected after pregnancy. Receptors originate from a female donor in good health, enrolled as a control in a pregnancy study.

The chain is built from TRBV7-9 and TRBJ2-6; 7 bases fit TRBD2. CDR3 length: 14 amino acids. The V segment lost 3 bases and the J segment 15 bases; nucleotides outside the gene matches: 11. CDR1 and CDR2 from the germline V gene are SEHNR and FQNEAQ (reference sequence). CDR3 loop: CASSFSAGDHALTF. The CDR3 DNA follows: TGTGCCAGCAGCTTTAGTGCGGGAGATCATGCCCTGACTTTC.

This clone was seen just once. This chain connects TRBV5-4 to TRBJ2-5; 9 nucleotides line up with TRBD2. This CDR3 comprises 18 residues. With 1 base clipped from V and 2 bases from J, the junction kept 12 bases outside the gene matches. CDR1 is SGHNT and CDR2 is YYREEE in the germline V gene (reference sequence). CDR3 amino acids: CASSLNSGRRLGQETQYF. The CDR3 coding sequence is TGTGCCAGCAGCTTGAACAGCGGGAGGAGGCTTGGACAAGAGACCCAGTACTTC. Combining the CDR3 with reference TRBV5-4 and TRBJ2-5 gives the whole variable domain ETGVTQSPTHLIKTRGQQVTLRCSSQSGHNTVSWYQQALGQGPQFIFQYYREEENGRGNFPPRFSGLQFPNYSSELNVNALELDDSALYLCASSLNSGRRLGQETQYFGPGTRLLVL.

This chain joins TRBV10-3 and TRBJ1-5; D uncertain. The length of the CDR3 is 16 residues. Germline CDR1 ENHRY, CDR2 SYGVKD. With 3 bases removed from V and 4 bases from J, the gap between germline ends came to 16 bases. This CDR3 is CAISDSWHQVNQPQHF. In nucleotides, the CDR3 is TGTGCCATCAGTGACTCTTGGCACCAAGTTAATCAGCCCCAGCATTTT.

The chain carries TRBV25-1 and TRBJ1-4; 10 bases map to TRBD1. The CDR3 spans 15 residues. The germline V gene encodes CDR1 MGHDK and CDR2 SYGVNS. The ends lost 1 base at V and 16 bases at J; junction bases unmatched: 12. CDR3 coding DNA: TGTGCCAGCAGTGAATCCCCCACCGACAGGGGGCCTGGGTTTTTT. Translation gives CASSESPTDRGPGFF.

This clone occurred once. This chain links TRBV2 with TRBJ2-7; tentatively, D is TRBD1 (6 bases). Germline CDR1 and CDR2: SNHLY and FYNNEI. Trimming took off 7 bases at V and 5 bases at J, with 15 bases between the two ends. This CDR3 is 13 amino acids long. The CDR3 nucleotides are TGTGCCAGCACCCCGGGACATCGTGACGAGCAGTACTTC. Translating gives CASTPGHRDEQYF. Supplemented by reference TRBV2 and TRBJ2-7, the full variable domain reads EPEVTQTPSHQVTQMGQEVILRCVPISNHLYFYWYRQILGQKVEFLVSFYNNEISEKSEIFDDQFSVERPDGSNFTLKIRSTKLEDSAMYFCASTPGHRDEQYFGPGTRLTVT.

The chain uses TRBV6-1 and TRBJ2-1, with a weak D call TRBD2 (7 bases). There are 14 residues in the CDR3. V was clipped by 3 bases and J by 6 bases, with 12 bases between them. The germline CDR1 and CDR2 sequences are MNHNS and SASEGT. This chain's CDR3 is CASSDTGGTNEQFF. CDR3 DNA: TGTGCCAGCAGTGATACGGGGGGCACCAATGAGCAGTTCTTC.

The chain employs TRBV5-1 and TRBJ2-7; TRBD2 matches at 12 bases. Germline V lookup: CDR1 SGHRS, CDR2 YFSETQ. After removal of 3 bases from V and 0 bases from J, the junction contained 4 bases not matched to a gene. This CDR3 has 16 amino acids. The CDR3 here is CASSSLAGGSSYEQYF. CDR3 DNA sequence: TGCGCCAGCAGCTCGCTAGCGGGGGGGAGCTCCTACGAGCAGTACTTC.

This chain uses TRBV6-5 with TRBJ1-6, with D possibly TRBD1 on 5 matching bases. V dropped 2 bases and J dropped 5 bases, with 10 bases sitting between them. CDR1 is MNHEY, CDR2 SVGAGI, per germline. The CDR3 has 15 amino acids. The CDR3 DNA sequence: TGTGCCAGCAGTTACGGTCGGGGGAATAATTCACCCCTCCACTTT. This gives the protein CASSYGRGNNSPLHF.

The rearrangement joins TRBV5-5 to TRBJ2-7; TRBD2 aligns across 8 bases. Trimming at V came to 1 base and at J to 2 bases, leaving 5 bases not matched to a gene. This CDR3 contains 15 residues. Germline loops: CDR1 SGHKS, CDR2 YYEKEE (reference sequence). CDR3 protein: CASSLFGRAPYEQYF. In DNA, the CDR3 is TGTGCCAGCAGCTTGTTCGGGAGGGCCCCCTACGAGCAGTACTTC.

This clone was counted only a few times. V is TRBV19 and J is TRBJ1-1; a possible D gene is TRBD1 (5 bases). The CDR3 covers 14 residues. Germline-derived CDR1 and CDR2 are LNHDA and SQIVND (reference sequence). The ends were cut back, 0 bases at V and 1 base at J, with 6 bases in the middle. The DNA of the CDR3 is TGTGCCAGTAGTATAGACAGGGCGAACACTGAAGCTTTCTTT. It codes for CASSIDRANTEAFF.

This chain links TRBV15 with TRBJ2-1; no clear D. The germline V gene has CDR1 LNHNV and CDR2 YYDKDF (reference sequence). V lost 0 bases and J 0 bases, leaving 9 bases between the germline ends. The CDR3 is 16 amino acids. In DNA, the CDR3 is TGTGCCACCAGCAGAGATAGTAGTCTCTCCTACAATGAGCAGTTCTTC. This gives the protein CATSRDSSLSYNEQFF.

V gene TRBV28 combines with J gene TRBJ2-7; D may be TRBD2 (6 bases). Germline V gene lookup returns CDR1 MDHEN and CDR2 SYDVKM. V dropped 4 bases and J dropped 0 bases, with 10 bases sitting between them. The CDR3 length is 14 residues. As DNA, the CDR3 is TGTGCCAGCAGTTGGGACTCGAGCTCCTACGAGCAGTACTTC. Protein: CASSWDSSSYEQYF.

This rearrangement joins TRBV5-1 to TRBJ1-1; TRBD1 aligns across 9 bases. Germline CDR1 reads SGHRS; CDR2 reads YFSETQ. The trim removed 4 bases at V and 1 base at J, leaving 5 bases unmatched. The CDR3 length is 15 residues. CDR3 nucleotide sequence: TGCGCCAGCAGCAGAACAGGGGGCTCGAACACTGAAGCTTTCTTT. Encoded protein: CASSRTGGSNTEAFF.

The chain has TRBV19 and TRBJ1-6; TRBD1 aligns across 7 bases. The length of the CDR3 is 14 residues. J gave up 7 bases and V 6 bases, and 6 bases lay outside the gene matches. Germline V gene sequence: CDR1 LNHDA, CDR2 SQIVND (reference sequence). DNA of the CDR3: TGTGCCAGTAGAAGGACAGGACTAAATTCACCCCTCCACTTT. This encodes CASRRTGLNSPLHF.

On this clone itself: In the same sample, other DNA sequences code for this CDR3. V gene TRBV6-1 combines with J gene TRBJ2-3; TRBD2 agrees at 13 bases. Trimming removed 6 bases from V and 6 bases from J; junction bases left unmatched: 3. CDR3 length equals 14 residues. Germline lookup yields CDR1 MNHNS and CDR2 SASEGT. CDR3 nucleotides: TGTGCCAGCAGGGGACTAGCGGGGTCCGATACGCAGTATTTT. Protein product: CASRGLAGSDTQYF.

This chain uses TRBV10-3 with TRBJ2-5; 8 positions agree with TRBD1. The ends lost 3 bases at V and 5 bases at J; junction bases unmatched: 5. The CDR3 runs to 14 residues. In germline, CDR1 is ENHRY, CDR2 SYGVKD. CDR3: CAISEGQGDETQYF. CDR3 DNA: TGTGCCATCAGTGAAGGACAGGGAGACGAGACCCAGTACTTC.

This clone was seen more than once but under ten times. The J gene is TRBJ1-1, the V gene TRBV4-1; D is unresolved. Trimming took off 0 bases at V and 5 bases at J, with 16 bases between the two ends. This CDR3 comprises 16 residues. Germline V gene lookup returns CDR1 MGHRA and CDR2 YSYEKL. CDR3 sequence reads: CASSQDKGASWTEAFF. The CDR3 DNA reads TGCGCCAGCAGCCAAGATAAAGGAGCCTCATGGACTGAAGCTTTCTTT.

This clone was picked up one time. V and J are TRBV11-2 and TRBJ1-1; a possible D gene is TRBD1 (5 bases). The germline V and J ends were trimmed by 5 bases and 3 bases, with 16 bases remaining between them. The CDR3 length is 15 residues. Germline CDR1 reads SGHAT; CDR2 reads FQNNGV. As DNA, the CDR3 is TGTGCCAGCAGCATATCCGGGGGAGGGGACACTGAAGCTTTCTTT. This translates into CASSISGGGDTEAFF.

The V gene is TRBV2, the J gene TRBJ2-3, with D perhaps matching TRBD2 (5 bases). This CDR3 contains 15 residues. The V gene's germline CDR1 is SNHLY and CDR2 FYNNEI. V was trimmed by 6 bases and J by 2 bases, leaving 15 bases between them. The CDR3, as DNA: TGTGCCAGCAGCGGGATCTCCAGGACCACAGATACGCAGTATTTT. Amino acids: CASSGISRTTDTQYF.

This clone has only one observation. The chain has TRBV19 and TRBJ2-7; 9 nucleotides match TRBD1. Per germline, CDR1 LNHDA and CDR2 SQIVND (reference sequence). Trimming took 5 bases from V and 4 from J; bases not matched to a gene: 9. This CDR3 has 15 amino acids. The CDR3 is CASSSRDRDMYEQYF. CDR3 nucleotide sequence: TGTGCCAGTAGTTCCCGGGACAGGGATATGTACGAGCAGTACTTC.

V is TRBV7-9 and J is TRBJ1-5; TRBD1 is a possible D gene (5 bases). The germline V gene has CDR1 SEHNR and CDR2 FQNEAQ (reference sequence). The length of the CDR3 is 15 residues. The V gene lost 5 bases and the J gene lost 0 bases, with 11 bases spanning the gap. The CDR3 bases are TGTGCCAGCAGCCCTGACAGATTTAGCAATCAGCCCCAGCATTTT. Its protein product is CASSPDRFSNQPQHF.

The chain links TRBV28 to TRBJ2-7, with D possibly being TRBD2 (6 bases). Trimming pared 3 bases from V and 4 bases from J, leaving 10 bases between. This CDR3 comprises 13 residues. CDR1 is MDHEN and CDR2 is SYDVKM in the germline V gene. CDR3 in amino acids: CASSLGGKYEQYF. CDR3 bases: TGTGCCAGCAGTTTGGGCGGGAAATACGAGCAGTACTTC.